This record concerns one TCR beta chain sequence. The CDR3 contains 15 residues. In germline, CDR1 is SGHRS, CDR2 YFSETQ. V gave up 4 bases and J gave up 2 bases; unmatched junction bases: 5. This entry comes from a study of cytomegalovirus exposure and HLA in healthy donors. Amplification used 60 Vbeta primers and 13 Jbeta primers. The table came from immunoSEQ multiplex PCR; TCRdb's copy has only in-frame clones and leaves some out. The sample yields about 140,000 clones, 60% to 80% seen once. Sequenced input: PBMCs. The TCR was taken from a man aged 25-40 years in good health and CMV-seronegative. This chain connects TRBV5-1 to TRBJ2-3, with 9 positions matching TRBD1. This chain's CDR3 is CASSVDRGLTDTQYF. The CDR3 DNA is TGCGCCAGCAGCGTGGACAGGGGCCTCACAGATACGCAGTATTTT.